These 23 T cell receptor beta chains share one sample of origin, sequenced in a study of cytomegalovirus exposure and HLA in healthy donors. The primer mix had 60 Vbeta and 13 Jbeta primers. The repertoire was sequenced with immunoSEQ multiplex PCR; TCRdb's copy has only in-frame clones and lacks some. Counted here are about 90,000 clones, about three fifths occurring once; the ten biggest clones make up roughly 6%. Sequencing was carried out using PBMCs. Source of these receptors: a woman in her thirties in good health and CMV-seropositive.

The rearrangement joins TRBV19 to TRBJ2-1, with 10 nucleotides matching TRBD1. Germline CDR1 and CDR2: LNHDA and SQIVND (reference sequence). V gave up 7 bases and J gave up 7 bases; unmatched junction bases: 10. This CDR3 region has 15 residues. The CDR3 DNA follows: TGTGCCAGTATCCCGACAGGGGGCGCGTTTAATGAGCAGTTCTTC. Amino acids: CASIPTGGAFNEQFF.

The CDR3 protein is CASNDRGYEQYF. DNA of the CDR3: TGTGCCAGCAATGACAGGGGGTACGAGCAGTACTTC. V is TRBV6-1 and J is TRBJ2-5, with 9 bases aligning to TRBD1. The end of the DNA aligns better with TRBJ2-7, so the J call may be wrong. CDR1 is MNHNS and CDR2 is SASEGT in the germline V gene. The CDR3 contains 12 residues.

This chain links TRBV5-1 with TRBJ2-5; TRBD1 is a possible D gene (6 bases). The DNA end is a closer match to TRBJ2-7, so the J assignment may be wrong. The CDR3 has 13 residues. Per the germline V gene, CDR1 is SGHRS and CDR2 is YFSETQ. CDR3 sequence (DNA): TGCGCCAGCAGCCCTGGGACAACCTACGAGCAGTACTTC. This gives the protein CASSPGTTYEQYF.

J is TRBJ1-3 and V is TRBV19; no definite D call. The CDR3 runs 14 residues. CDR1 is LNHDA, CDR2 SQIVND, per germline (reference sequence). Trimming stripped 4 bases from V and 8 bases from J, with 15 bases between. CDR3 DNA sequence: TGTGCCAGTAGTAATCGAGGCGGTATTGACACCATATATTTT. Encoded protein: CASSNRGGIDTIYF.

The table lists this clone with a few counts. The V and J genes are TRBV7-2 and TRBJ2-5, with 15 bases identical to TRBD2. This CDR3 contains 16 residues. Germline V gene lookup returns CDR1 SGHTA and CDR2 FQGNSA. J gave up 9 bases and V 5 bases, and 10 bases lay outside the gene matches. This CDR3 is CASSLGRTSGGAAQYF. For the CDR3, the DNA is TGTGCCAGCAGCCTCGGACGGACTAGCGGGGGGGCGGCCCAGTACTTC. Looking up the rest from reference TRBV7-2 and TRBJ2-5 gives the full variable domain: GAGVSQSPSNKVTEKGKDVELRCDPISGHTALYWYRQSLGQGLEFLIYFQGNSAPDKSGLPSDRFSAERTGGSVSTLTIQRTQQEDSAVYLCASSLGRTSGGAAQYFGPGTRLLVL.

The V and J genes are TRBV11-2 and TRBJ1-2, with 7 bases fitting TRBD1. The CDR3 is made up of 17 amino acids. J gave up 4 bases and V 0 bases, and 11 bases lay outside the gene matches. Per the germline V gene, CDR1 is SGHAT and CDR2 is FQNNGV. The chain's CDR3 is CASSLDGDRVRSYGYTF. In DNA, the CDR3 is TGTGCCAGCAGCTTAGATGGAGACAGGGTCAGGTCCTATGGCTACACCTTC.

This clone occurred a few times. This chain uses TRBV14 with TRBJ1-5; 10 bases match TRBD1. Germline assignment: CDR1 SGHDN and CDR2 FVKESK. J lost 0 bases, V lost 9 bases, and 8 bases had no gene match. This CDR3 is built from 16 residues. The CDR3 nucleotides are TGTGCCAGGACCGACAGGGGGCATGATAGCAATCAGCCCCAGCATTTT. Amino acid sequence: CARTDRGHDSNQPQHF.

The chain is built from TRBV18 and TRBJ2-2, with D perhaps matching TRBD2 (6 bases). V was trimmed by 0 bases and J by 6 bases, leaving 14 bases between them. This CDR3 is 16 amino acids long. Germline CDR1 is KGHSH and CDR2 is LQKENI. CDR3 sequence reads: CASSPPGGDLAGELFF. The CDR3 nucleotides are TGTGCCAGCTCACCACCGGGCGGGGACCTCGCCGGGGAGCTGTTTTTT.

J is TRBJ1-1 and V is TRBV5-1; no clear D. This CDR3 region has 15 residues. In germline, CDR1 is SGHRS, CDR2 YFSETQ. The V end was cut by 4 bases, the J end by 1 base, with 14 bases between. The CDR3 DNA follows: TGCGCCAGCAGCCAGGACTCTAGTTGGAACACTGAAGCTTTCTTT. Protein: CASSQDSSWNTEAFF.

This clone came up a few times. The V gene is TRBV5-6, the J gene TRBJ2-3, with a possible D match to TRBD2 (7 bases). The germline gives CDR1 SGHDT, CDR2 YYEEEE. This CDR3 has 17 residues. With 0 bases removed from V and 3 bases from J, the gap between germline ends came to 17 bases. The CDR3 coding sequence is TGTGCCAGCAGCTTGGCGATGGGGGGGCTGGGTACAGATACGCAGTATTTT. Amino acid sequence: CASSLAMGGLGTDTQYF.

In DNA, the CDR3 is TGTGCCAGCAGCCCCGGGCCGGGACTAGCCACAGATACGCAGTATTTT. It specifies CASSPGPGLATDTQYF. The V and J genes are TRBV9 and TRBJ2-3, with TRBD2 matching over 9 bases. The CDR3 has 16 amino acids. CDR1 is SGDLS, CDR2 YYNGEE, per germline. The trim removed 4 bases at V and 2 bases at J, leaving 8 bases unmatched. The full variable domain, rest sourced from reference TRBV9 and TRBJ2-3, is DSGVTQTPKHLITATGQRVTLRCSPRSGDLSVYWYQQSLDQGLQFLIQYYNGEERAKGNILERFSAQQFPDLHSELNLSSLELGDSALYFCASSPGPGLATDTQYFGPGTRLTVL.

The chain is built from TRBV6-5 and TRBJ1-2; D is uncertain. This CDR3 is 12 amino acids long. Germline values: CDR1 MNHEY, CDR2 SVGAGI. The V and J ends lost 4 bases and 8 bases respectively, with 11 bases between them. CDR3 bases: TGTGCCAGCAGTTCCTCGGCCAGGGGCTACACCTTC. Translating gives CASSSSARGYTF.

The chain carries TRBV9 and TRBJ1-2; D may be TRBD1 (6 bases). V was pared by 0 bases and J by 3 bases, with 6 bases between. The germline V gene has CDR1 SGDLS and CDR2 YYNGEE. The length of the CDR3 is 13 residues. The CDR3 nucleotides are TGTGCCAGCAGCGTAGACAGGGACTATGGCTACACCTTC. It is translated as CASSVDRDYGYTF. Supplemented by reference TRBV9 and TRBJ1-2, the full variable domain reads DSGVTQTPKHLITATGQRVTLRCSPRSGDLSVYWYQQSLDQGLQFLIQYYNGEERAKGNILERFSAQQFPDLHSELNLSSLELGDSALYFCASSVDRDYGYTFGSGTRLTVV.

The chain combines TRBV5-1 with TRBJ2-3, with TRBD2 matching over 7 bases. The ends lost 7 bases at V and 5 bases at J; junction bases unmatched: 7. The CDR3 has 13 amino acids. Germline V gives CDR1 SGHRS, CDR2 YFSETQ. This CDR3 is CASDLGGGDTQYF. In nucleotides, the CDR3 is TGCGCCAGCGACCTTGGGGGGGGAGATACGCAGTATTTT.

A remark on this clone: The junction departs from germline at one end; a sequencing error may be responsible. The V gene is TRBV2, the J gene TRBJ1-2; D perhaps matches TRBD1 (5 bases). The CDR3 consists of 13 residues. Per the germline V gene, CDR1 is SNHLY and CDR2 is FYNNEI. CDR3 in amino acids: CASRDLGDYGYPF. The CDR3 coding sequence is TGTGCCAGCAGAGATCTAGGGGACTATGGCTACCCCTTC.

The chain is built from TRBV7-8 and TRBJ1-1; D call uncertain. CDR1 is SGHVS and CDR2 is FQNEAQ in the germline V gene. Deletions cut 5 bases from V and 1 base from J, with 11 bases between. CDR3 length: 14 residues. The CDR3 sequence: CASSPDFWNTEAFF. CDR3 nucleotides: TGTGCCAGCAGCCCGGACTTCTGGAACACTGAAGCTTTCTTT.

The chain joins TRBV5-1 to TRBJ2-7, with TRBD1 as a possible D gene (5 bases). Germline loops: CDR1 SGHRS, CDR2 YFSETQ. V gave up 0 bases and J gave up 6 bases, with 10 bases separating them. CDR3 size: 13 residues. CDR3 DNA: TGCGCCAGCAGCTTGGACAGGCTCCGCGAGCAGTACTTC. Protein sequence: CASSLDRLREQYF.

V gene TRBV4-2 combines with J gene TRBJ2-7; D not resolved. The V end lost 0 bases, the J end lost 2 bases, and 14 bases lay between the germline ends. From germline, CDR1 is LGHNA and CDR2 YNFKEQ. The CDR3 runs 16 residues. The CDR3 spells CASSQDLAVPPYEQYF. DNA for the CDR3: TGTGCCAGCAGCCAAGATCTTGCAGTCCCCCCCTACGAGCAGTACTTC.

This clone was detected only a few times. The chain has TRBV10-3 and TRBJ1-1, with D possibly TRBD1 on 6 matching bases. The V gene lost 11 bases and the J gene lost 0 bases, with 19 bases spanning the gap. CDR3 length: 15 amino acids. Germline V gene sequence: CDR1 ENHRY, CDR2 SYGVKD. CDR3 loop: CAARDTGLLNTEAFF. In DNA, the CDR3 is TGTGCCGCCCGGGACACCGGATTGCTGAACACTGAAGCTTTCTTT.

This clone appeared a few times. This rearrangement joins TRBV19 to TRBJ2-7, with 11 bases fitting TRBD1. Germline-derived CDR1 and CDR2 are LNHDA and SQIVND (reference sequence). The ends lost 8 bases at V and 5 bases at J; junction bases unmatched: 8. This CDR3 comprises 14 residues. The CDR3 sequence: CASERTGGINEQYF. In DNA form, the CDR3 reads TGTGCCAGTGAGAGGACAGGGGGCATCAACGAGCAGTACTTC. Full variable domain (outside the CDR3, taken from reference TRBV19 and TRBJ2-7): DGGITQSPKYLFRKEGQNVTLSCEQNLNHDAMYWYRQDPGQGLRLIYYSQIVNDFQKGDIAEGYSVSREKKESFPLTVTSAQKNPTAFYLCASERTGGINEQYFGPGTRLTVT.

The rearrangement links TRBV28 to TRBJ2-7, with 11 positions matching TRBD1. J gave up 2 bases and V 8 bases, and 8 bases lay outside the gene matches. The length of the CDR3 is 15 residues. CDR1 is MDHEN and CDR2 is SYDVKM in the germline V gene. The CDR3 region is CASFPPGQGAYEQYF. As DNA, the CDR3 is TGTGCCAGCTTTCCCCCGGGACAGGGGGCCTACGAGCAGTACTTC.

This chain joins TRBV19 and TRBJ1-1; D gene uncertain. There are 13 residues in the CDR3. V was pared by 5 bases and J by 2 bases, with 9 bases between. The germline V gene encodes CDR1 LNHDA and CDR2 SQIVND (reference sequence). The CDR3 loop reads CASSEGRNTEAFF. The CDR3, as DNA: TGTGCCAGTAGTGAGGGCAGAAACACTGAAGCTTTCTTT.

This clone was observed a few times. The chain couples TRBV5-3 to TRBJ2-7; TRBD1 aligns across 7 bases. TRBV5-3 counts as an open reading frame of uncertain function. This CDR3 spans 18 amino acids. V trimming: 1 base; J trimming: 2 bases; junction bases outside the gene matches: 15. CDR3 protein: CARSLSLRGQLLAYEQYF. The CDR3, as DNA: TGTGCCAGAAGCTTGTCCCTTCGGGGACAGCTCTTGGCCTACGAGCAGTACTTC.